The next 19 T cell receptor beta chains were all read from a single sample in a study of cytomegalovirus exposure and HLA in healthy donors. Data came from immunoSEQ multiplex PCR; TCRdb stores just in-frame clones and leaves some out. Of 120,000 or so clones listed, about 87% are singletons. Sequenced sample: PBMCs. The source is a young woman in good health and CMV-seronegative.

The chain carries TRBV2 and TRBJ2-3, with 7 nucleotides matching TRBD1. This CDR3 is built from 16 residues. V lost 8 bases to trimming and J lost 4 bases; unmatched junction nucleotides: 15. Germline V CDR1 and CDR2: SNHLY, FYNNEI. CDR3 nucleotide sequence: TGTGCCAGCGAACCCTCGGGACAGCATTTGGCAGATACGCAGTATTTT. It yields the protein CASEPSGQHLADTQYF. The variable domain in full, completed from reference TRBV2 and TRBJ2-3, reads EPEVTQTPSHQVTQMGQEVILRCVPISNHLYFYWYRQILGQKVEFLVSFYNNEISEKSEIFDDQFSVERPDGSNFTLKIRSTKLEDSAMYFCASEPSGQHLADTQYFGPGTRLTVL.

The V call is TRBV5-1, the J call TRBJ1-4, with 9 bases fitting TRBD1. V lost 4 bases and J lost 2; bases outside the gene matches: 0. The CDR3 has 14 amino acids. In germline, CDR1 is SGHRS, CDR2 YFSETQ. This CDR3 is CASSDRGTNEKLFF. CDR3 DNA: TGCGCCAGCAGCGACAGGGGGACTAATGAAAAACTGTTTTTT.

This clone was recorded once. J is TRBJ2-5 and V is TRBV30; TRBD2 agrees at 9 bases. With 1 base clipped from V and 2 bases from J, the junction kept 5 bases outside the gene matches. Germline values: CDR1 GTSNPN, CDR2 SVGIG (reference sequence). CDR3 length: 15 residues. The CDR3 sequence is CAWSGLADRQETQYF. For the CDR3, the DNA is TGTGCCTGGAGTGGACTAGCGGATAGACAAGAGACCCAGTACTTC.

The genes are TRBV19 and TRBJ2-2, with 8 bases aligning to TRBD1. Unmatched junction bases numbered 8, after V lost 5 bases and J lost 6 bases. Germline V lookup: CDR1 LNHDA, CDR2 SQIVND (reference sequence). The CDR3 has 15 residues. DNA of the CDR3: TGTGCCAGTAGTCCGGACAGGGTGTCGGCCGGGGAGCTGTTTTTT. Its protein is CASSPDRVSAGELFF.

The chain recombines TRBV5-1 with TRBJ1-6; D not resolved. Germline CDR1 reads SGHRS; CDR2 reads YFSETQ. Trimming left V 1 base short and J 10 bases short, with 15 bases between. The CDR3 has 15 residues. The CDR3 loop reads CASSLKYRPGSPLHF. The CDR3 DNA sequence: TGCGCCAGCAGCTTGAAGTACCGCCCAGGATCACCCCTCCACTTT.

In DNA form, the CDR3 reads TGTGCCAGCAGCACGGGGCAGGGGTTCGGGGAAAAACTGTTTTTT. This encodes CASSTGQGFGEKLFF. This chain uses TRBV21-1 with TRBJ1-4; the table gives TRBD1 as D, unverified against the DNA. TRBV21-1 is termed a pseudogene. The CDR3 spans 15 residues.

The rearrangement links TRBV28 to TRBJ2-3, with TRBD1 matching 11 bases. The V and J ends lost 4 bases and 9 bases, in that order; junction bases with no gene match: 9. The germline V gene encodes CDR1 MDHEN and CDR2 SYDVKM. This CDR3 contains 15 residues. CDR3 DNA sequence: TGTGCCAGCAGTTGGGGGGACAGGGGGACGGGCACGCAGTATTTT. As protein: CASSWGDRGTGTQYF.

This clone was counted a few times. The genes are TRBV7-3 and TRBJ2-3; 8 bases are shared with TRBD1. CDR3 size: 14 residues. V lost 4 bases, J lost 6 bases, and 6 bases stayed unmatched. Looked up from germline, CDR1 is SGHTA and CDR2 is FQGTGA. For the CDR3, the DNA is TGTGCCAGCAGCTCCCGGGACAGGCGGGATACGCAGTATTTT. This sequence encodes CASSSRDRRDTQYF.

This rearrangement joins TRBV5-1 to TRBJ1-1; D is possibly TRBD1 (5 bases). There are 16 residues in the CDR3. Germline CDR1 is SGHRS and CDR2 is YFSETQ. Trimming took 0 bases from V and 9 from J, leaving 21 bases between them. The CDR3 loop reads CASSLVGAGRVMKAFF. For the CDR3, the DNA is TGCGCCAGCAGCTTGGTTGGGGCCGGACGGGTCATGAAAGCTTTCTTT. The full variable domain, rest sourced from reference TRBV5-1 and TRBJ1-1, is KAGVTQTPRYLIKTRGQQVTLSCSPISGHRSVSWYQQTPGQGLQFLFEYFSETQRNKGNFPGRFSGRQFSNSRSEMNVSTLELGDSALYLCASSLVGAGRVMKAFFGQGTRLTVV.

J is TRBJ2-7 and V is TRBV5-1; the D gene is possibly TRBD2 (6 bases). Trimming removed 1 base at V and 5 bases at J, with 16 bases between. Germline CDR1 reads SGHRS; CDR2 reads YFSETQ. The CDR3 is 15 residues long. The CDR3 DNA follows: TGCGCCAGCAGCTTGTTGGAGGGCCGGGCCAACGAGCAGTACTTC. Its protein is CASSLLEGRANEQYF.

The CDR3 spells CSVLTGTVYTGELFF. DNA of the CDR3: TGCAGCGTTTTAACCGGGACAGTATACACCGGGGAGCTGTTTTTT. The chain recombines TRBV29-1 with TRBJ2-2, with 7 bases lining up with TRBD1. CDR1 SQVTM and CDR2 ANQGSEA come from the germline V gene. J lost 3 bases, V lost 5 bases, and 9 bases had no gene match. The CDR3 has 15 residues.

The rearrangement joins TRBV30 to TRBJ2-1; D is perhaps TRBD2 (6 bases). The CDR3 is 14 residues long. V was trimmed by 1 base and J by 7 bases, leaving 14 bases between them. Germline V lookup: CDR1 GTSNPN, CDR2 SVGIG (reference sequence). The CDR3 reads CAWSAAGLSNEQFF. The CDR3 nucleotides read TGTGCCTGGAGTGCCGCGGGACTGTCTAATGAGCAGTTCTTC.

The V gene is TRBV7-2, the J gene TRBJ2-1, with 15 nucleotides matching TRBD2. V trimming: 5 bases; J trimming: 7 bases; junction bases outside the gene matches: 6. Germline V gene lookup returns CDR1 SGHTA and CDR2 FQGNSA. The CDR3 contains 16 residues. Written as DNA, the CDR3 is TGTGCCAGCAGCACTGGACTAGCGGGGGGGCGAAATGAGCAGTTCTTC. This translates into CASSTGLAGGRNEQFF.

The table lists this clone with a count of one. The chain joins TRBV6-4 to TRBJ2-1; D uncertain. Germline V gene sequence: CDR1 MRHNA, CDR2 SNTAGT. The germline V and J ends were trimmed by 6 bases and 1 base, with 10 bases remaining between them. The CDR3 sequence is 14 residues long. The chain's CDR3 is CASSLTRSYNEQFF. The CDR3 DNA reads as TGTGCCAGCAGCCTTACCCGGTCCTACAATGAGCAGTTCTTC.

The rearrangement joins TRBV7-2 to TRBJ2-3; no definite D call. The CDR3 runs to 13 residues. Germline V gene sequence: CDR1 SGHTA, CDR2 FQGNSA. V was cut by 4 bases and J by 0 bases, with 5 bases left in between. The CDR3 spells CASSSTSTDTQYF. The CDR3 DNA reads TGTGCCAGCAGCTCAACTAGCACAGATACGCAGTATTTT. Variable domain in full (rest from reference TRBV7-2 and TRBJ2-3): GAGVSQSPSNKVTEKGKDVELRCDPISGHTALYWYRQSLGQGLEFLIYFQGNSAPDKSGLPSDRFSAERTGGSVSTLTIQRTQQEDSAVYLCASSSTSTDTQYFGPGTRLTVL.

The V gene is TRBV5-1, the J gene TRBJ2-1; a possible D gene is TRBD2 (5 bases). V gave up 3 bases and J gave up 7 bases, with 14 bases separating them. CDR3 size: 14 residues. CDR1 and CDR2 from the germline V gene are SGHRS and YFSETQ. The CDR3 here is CASSWVLESNEQFF. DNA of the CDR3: TGCGCCAGCAGCTGGGTACTAGAATCGAATGAGCAGTTCTTC.

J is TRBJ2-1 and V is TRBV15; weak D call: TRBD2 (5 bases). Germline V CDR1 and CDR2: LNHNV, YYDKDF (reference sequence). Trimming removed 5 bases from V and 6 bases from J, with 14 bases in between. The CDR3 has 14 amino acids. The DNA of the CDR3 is TGTGCCACCAGCCTGGACCTAGCAGGCAATGAGCAGTTCTTC. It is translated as CATSLDLAGNEQFF.

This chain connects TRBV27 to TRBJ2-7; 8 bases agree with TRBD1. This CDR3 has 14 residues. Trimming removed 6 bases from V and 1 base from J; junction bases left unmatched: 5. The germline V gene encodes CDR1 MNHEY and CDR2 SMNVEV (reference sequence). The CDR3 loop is CASRYGQGSYEQYF. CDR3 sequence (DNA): TGTGCCAGCAGGTACGGACAGGGATCCTACGAGCAGTACTTC.

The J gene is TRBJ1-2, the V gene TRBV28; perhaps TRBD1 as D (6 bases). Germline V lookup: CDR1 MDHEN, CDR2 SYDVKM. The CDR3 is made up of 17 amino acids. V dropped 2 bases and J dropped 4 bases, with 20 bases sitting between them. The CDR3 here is CASSLPSIWSGAYGYTF. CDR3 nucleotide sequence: TGTGCCAGCAGTTTACCCTCGATTTGGTCAGGGGCCTATGGCTACACCTTC.